The 28 T cell receptor beta chains reported below all come from one sample, sequenced in a study of blood T cell repertoires in COVID-19 (dated by TCRdb to the early 2020s). The receptor library was made with the immunoSEQ multiplex PCR assay. This immuneACCESS table, as held by TCRdb, lists in-frame sequences with V and J called but not all clones. Of the missing ones, under half trace to an unresolved V gene in checked studies; the others have no known cause. The sample profile shows 65,000 to 75,000 clones; more than 65% of them were found once. Around 4.3% of the sample goes to the ten largest clones. Material: peripheral blood. These receptors originate from a woman between 55 and 75 years old with acute or convalescent COVID-19.

The chain links TRBV5-1 to TRBJ1-6; D gene uncertain. V gave up 0 bases and J gave up 9 bases, with 7 bases separating them. The CDR3 consists of 13 residues. The germline CDR1 and CDR2 sequences are SGHRS and YFSETQ. The chain's CDR3 is CASSLDSPSPLHF. As DNA, the CDR3 is TGCGCCAGCAGCTTGGACAGTCCTTCACCCCTCCACTTT.

The chain carries TRBV5-1 and TRBJ1-1, with 7 bases fitting TRBD1. The CDR3 sequence is 13 residues long. Germline V gene lookup returns CDR1 SGHRS and CDR2 YFSETQ. V shed 4 bases, J shed 6 bases, and the junction held 6 bases outside the gene matches. The CDR3 here is CASSVGQAAEAFF. DNA for the CDR3: TGCGCCAGCAGCGTTGGACAGGCTGCTGAAGCTTTCTTT.

V is TRBV6-5 and J is TRBJ1-6; 7 nucleotides match TRBD1. CDR1 is MNHEY and CDR2 is SVGAGI in the germline V gene. This CDR3 is 15 amino acids long. Trimming cost V 2 bases and J 7 bases; bases outside gene matches: 5. CDR3 loop: CASSYVKGANSPLHF. The CDR3 bases are TGTGCCAGCAGTTACGTCAAGGGGGCGAATTCACCCCTCCACTTT.

The table lists this clone with a count of one. The chain combines TRBV20-1 with TRBJ1-2, with D maybe TRBD1 (5 bases). CDR3 length: 10 amino acids. The germline CDR1 and CDR2 sequences are DFQATT and SNEGSKA (reference sequence). Trimming pared 6 bases from V and 7 bases from J, leaving 9 bases between. CDR3 nucleotides: TGCAGTGCAGGCAGGGCTGGCTACACCTTC. This codes for CSAGRAGYTF.

The chain links TRBV30 to TRBJ1-5; the D gene is possibly TRBD1 (5 bases). This CDR3 spans 15 amino acids. V lost 2 bases and J 0 bases, leaving 11 bases between the germline ends. The germline gives CDR1 GTSNPN, CDR2 SVGIG (reference sequence). The CDR3 DNA is TGTGCCTGGAGTCCGGACAACCGTAGCAATCAGCCCCAGCATTTT. Protein sequence: CAWSPDNRSNQPQHF. Full variable domain (rest looked up from reference TRBV30 and TRBJ1-5): SQTIHQWPATLVQPVGSPLSLECTVEGTSNPNLYWYRQAAGRGLQLLFYSVGIGQISSEVPQNLSASRPQDRQFILSSKKLLLSDSGFYLCAWSPDNRSNQPQHFGDGTRLSIL.

The V call is TRBV11-2, the J call TRBJ1-6, with a possible D match to TRBD1 (6 bases). Germline CDR1 reads SGHAT; CDR2 reads FQNNGV. The CDR3 loop spans 15 amino acids. V lost 5 bases and J 5 bases, leaving 13 bases between the germline ends. The DNA of the CDR3 is TGTGCCAGCAGCGACCGCGGACAGAATAATTCACCCCTCCACTTT. It is translated as CASSDRGQNNSPLHF. Looking up the rest from reference TRBV11-2 and TRBJ1-6 gives the full variable domain: EAGVAQSPRYKIIEKRQSVAFWCNPISGHATLYWYQQILGQGPKLLIQFQNNGVVDDSQLPKDRFSAERLKGVDSTLKIQPAKLEDSAVYLCASSDRGQNNSPLHFGNGTRLTVT.

This rearrangement joins TRBV29-1 to TRBJ2-1; 7 nucleotides match TRBD2. Per germline, CDR1 SQVTM and CDR2 ANQGSEA. This CDR3 is 15 amino acids long. The ends lost 6 bases at V and 0 bases at J; junction bases unmatched: 8. The CDR3 DNA sequence: TGCAGCGTCCGGCGGGGGTTGAGCTCCTACAATGAGCAGTTCTTC. This sequence encodes CSVRRGLSSYNEQFF.

This clone was seen just once. The chain is built from TRBV5-1 and TRBJ1-5; possible D gene TRBD1, 5 bases. With 4 bases removed from V and 4 bases from J, the gap between germline ends came to 12 bases. Germline V lookup: CDR1 SGHRS, CDR2 YFSETQ. The CDR3 covers 14 residues. CDR3 bases: TGCGCCAGCAGCCCGGACGGGGGAAATCAGCCCCAGCATTTT. Amino acid sequence: CASSPDGGNQPQHF.

This chain uses TRBV27 with TRBJ2-2; no reliable D call. In germline, CDR1 is MNHEY, CDR2 SMNVEV (reference sequence). V was pared by 5 bases and J by 2 bases, with 6 bases between. The CDR3 has 13 residues. The CDR3 loop reads CASSQFNTGELFF. CDR3 DNA sequence: TGTGCCAGCAGTCAATTTAACACCGGGGAGCTGTTTTTT.

This chain joins TRBV10-2 and TRBJ1-1; 8 bases line up with TRBD1. The CDR3 covers 15 residues. Germline values: CDR1 WSHSY, CDR2 SAAADI. V gave up 6 bases and J gave up 1 base; unmatched junction bases: 7. DNA for the CDR3: TGCGCCAGCAGACGTCCCGGGACAGGGAACACTGAAGCTTTCTTT. Its protein product is CASRRPGTGNTEAFF.

The chain joins TRBV7-2 to TRBJ1-2; a weak D match, TRBD1 (6 bases). The CDR3 has 13 amino acids. V lost 5 bases and J lost 2, with 9 bases in between. Per germline, CDR1 SGHTA and CDR2 FQGNSA. The CDR3 region has the DNA TGTGCCAGCAGCAGGACAGAGAACTATGGCTACACCTTC. Its translation is CASSRTENYGYTF.

The chain links TRBV29-1 to TRBJ1-1, with D tentatively TRBD1 (6 bases). The CDR3 contains 12 residues. Trimming took 4 bases from V and 4 from J, leaving 10 bases between them. Germline-derived CDR1 and CDR2 are SQVTM and ANQGSEA. CDR3 sequence: CSVGGGRTEAFF. The DNA of the CDR3 is TGCAGCGTTGGGGGGGGGCGCACTGAAGCTTTCTTT.

This clone came up once. This chain uses TRBV6-5 with TRBJ1-1; maybe TRBD1 (6 bases). Germline lookup yields CDR1 MNHEY and CDR2 SVGAGI. V was clipped by 6 bases and J by 1 base, with 12 bases between them. The CDR3 sequence is 14 residues long. CDR3 sequence reads: CASSLRGSNTEAFF. DNA for the CDR3: TGTGCCAGCAGCCTCAGGGGATCGAACACTGAAGCTTTCTTT.

V gene TRBV24-1 combines with J gene TRBJ1-2; TRBD1 might be the D (6 bases). Germline lookup yields CDR1 KGHDR and CDR2 SFDVKD. The length of the CDR3 is 14 residues. V lost 0 bases and J lost 7, with 11 bases in between. The CDR3: CATSDLNREVGYTF. Written as DNA, the CDR3 is TGTGCCACCAGTGATTTGAACAGGGAAGTTGGCTACACCTTC.

The chain uses TRBV6-5 and TRBJ1-2; 10 nucleotides line up with TRBD1. J was trimmed by 5 bases and V by 5 bases; bases with no gene match: 5. This CDR3 region has 14 residues. Germline V gene sequence: CDR1 MNHEY, CDR2 SVGAGI. The CDR3 DNA follows: TGTGCCAGCAGTCTGCAGGACAGGGGGTATGGCTACACCTTC. Translation: CASSLQDRGYGYTF.

This chain links TRBV27 with TRBJ1-1, with TRBD1 matching over 7 bases. Germline loops: CDR1 MNHEY, CDR2 SMNVEV (reference sequence). CDR3 length equals 14 residues. V lost 8 bases and J lost 1; bases outside the gene matches: 7. The CDR3 nucleotides read TGTGCCAGCCGGGACAGATCCACGAACACTGAAGCTTTCTTT. Translating gives CASRDRSTNTEAFF.

The J gene is TRBJ2-2, the V gene TRBV2; tentatively, D is TRBD2 (5 bases). Germline V gene data show CDR1 as SNHLY and CDR2 as FYNNEI. Trimming took off 4 bases at V and 3 bases at J, with 9 bases between the two ends. The CDR3 runs 14 residues. CDR3 sequence: CASSGTSYTGELFF. The CDR3 nucleotides are TGTGCCAGCAGTGGGACTTCCTACACCGGGGAGCTGTTTTTT.

J is TRBJ1-3 and V is TRBV2, with D possibly TRBD1 on 6 matching bases. The CDR3 length is 15 residues. Germline values: CDR1 SNHLY, CDR2 FYNNEI. With 5 bases removed from V and 0 bases from J, the gap between germline ends came to 11 bases. The CDR3 is CASSSQGSSGNTIYF. The CDR3 region has the DNA TGTGCCAGCAGTTCTCAGGGGAGCTCTGGAAACACCATATATTTT.

The chain is built from TRBV12-3 or TRBV12-4 and TRBJ1-5; unclear D gene. The V gene lost 7 bases and the J gene lost 7 bases, with 14 bases spanning the gap. This CDR3 has 13 amino acids. CDR3 DNA: TGTGCCAGCACCCAACAAAGAGGCCAGCCCCAGCATTTT. Residues: CASTQQRGQPQHF.

V is TRBV2 and J is TRBJ1-1; TRBD1 matches 9 bases. The V segment lost 4 bases and the J segment 4 bases; nucleotides outside the gene matches: 4. Germline-derived CDR1 and CDR2 are SNHLY and FYNNEI. The CDR3 totals 14 residues. CDR3 DNA: TGTGCCAGCAGTGCACAGGGGGCGGGCACTGAAGCTTTCTTT. Translating it yields CASSAQGAGTEAFF.

The chain has TRBV20-1 and TRBJ2-1; unclear D gene. V lost 6 bases to trimming and J lost 4 bases, with 7 bases between them. The CDR3 contains 11 residues. The V gene's germline CDR1 is DFQATT and CDR2 SNEGSKA (reference sequence). CDR3 sequence reads: CSAALYNEQFF. CDR3 bases: TGCAGTGCCGCGCTTTACAATGAGCAGTTCTTC.

The chain employs TRBV5-8 and TRBJ1-5; 9 bases fit TRBD1. Germline loops: CDR1 SGHTS, CDR2 YDEGEE. V was pared by 3 bases and J by 9 bases, with 7 bases of the junction left unmatched. The CDR3 spans 14 residues. The CDR3 loop is CASSSGTGTRPQHF. The CDR3 coding sequence is TGTGCCAGCAGCTCCGGGACAGGGACTCGGCCCCAGCATTTT.

This sequence joins TRBV28 and TRBJ2-1, with 13 bases fitting TRBD2. V shed 8 bases and J 0 bases; nucleotides not matched to a gene: 13. The CDR3 runs 19 residues. Germline assignment: CDR1 MDHEN and CDR2 SYDVKM. CDR3: CASYRPGLAGSSSYNEQFF. DNA for the CDR3: TGTGCCAGCTACCGGCCGGGACTAGCGGGGTCGAGCTCCTACAATGAGCAGTTCTTC.

The gene calls are TRBV9 and TRBJ1-4, with TRBD1 as a possible D gene (5 bases). Trimming removed 0 bases from V and 8 bases from J, with 17 bases in between. The germline V gene has CDR1 SGDLS and CDR2 YYNGEE. This CDR3 has 16 residues. The CDR3 loop reads CASSVGDLQGREKLFF. CDR3 nucleotide sequence: TGTGCCAGCAGCGTAGGGGATCTCCAGGGAAGAGAAAAACTGTTTTTT.

The V call is TRBV3-1 (or the pseudogene TRBV3-2), the J call TRBJ1-3, with D hard to call. There are 14 residues in the CDR3. Germline-derived CDR1 and CDR2 are LGHDT and YNNKEL (reference sequence). V dropped 5 bases and J dropped 0 bases, with 8 bases sitting between them. The CDR3, as DNA: TGTGCCAGCAGCGAACGGAGCTCTGGAAACACCATATATTTT. Translation gives CASSERSSGNTIYF.

Written as DNA, the CDR3 is TGTGCCAGCAGCTTTTCCGGGACTAGTAGAGATGAGCAGTTCTTC. Translated: CASSFSGTSRDEQFF. The chain employs TRBV5-6 and TRBJ2-1; 8 positions match TRBD2. J was trimmed by 8 bases and V by 2 bases; bases with no gene match: 9. From germline, CDR1 is SGHDT and CDR2 YYEEEE. The CDR3 totals 15 residues.

The chain uses TRBV4-1 and TRBJ1-1; perhaps TRBD1 as D (5 bases). The CDR3 length is 13 residues. V lost 5 bases, J lost 4 bases, and 11 bases lay in between. Germline CDR1 reads MGHRA; CDR2 reads YSYEKL. CDR3 nucleotide sequence: TGCGCCAGCAGCATCAGGGTAGGCACTGAAGCTTTCTTT. Translating it yields CASSIRVGTEAFF.

The chain recombines TRBV2 with TRBJ1-5, with 9 nucleotides matching TRBD1. The CDR3 is made up of 15 amino acids. Per germline, CDR1 SNHLY and CDR2 FYNNEI. J was trimmed by 5 bases and V by 5 bases; bases with no gene match: 7. This CDR3 is CASSYSGTGHQPQHF. In nucleotides, the CDR3 is TGTGCCAGCAGTTACTCGGGGACAGGGCATCAGCCCCAGCATTTT.